The TCR beta chain described here comes from a study of T cells in localized non-small cell lung cancer. Regarding this clone: As yet, its antigen is unknown.

TCRdb's table, derived via immunoSEQ multiplex PCR, lists solely in-frame clones and lacks some. This sample yields 61,000 or so clones, of which about nine tenths are seen a single time; about 5.6% belongs to the top ten. General study points: With higher T cell density in blood came longer overall survival. Compared with tumor, uninvolved adjacent lung displayed greater T cell clonality, ranking highest overall. As only one tumor region underwent sequencing, heterogeneity remains possible.

The starting material was peripheral blood, obtained before any cancer treatment. This clonotype was sampled from a woman aged 40-69 years with stage I lung adenocarcinoma.

CDR3 nucleotide sequence: TGTGCCAGCAGCTTAGATACAGGGGTCGAGCAGTACTTC. Translation gives CASSLDTGVEQYF. V gene TRBV7-2 combines with J gene TRBJ2-7; 7 bases are shared with TRBD1. The germline V gene has CDR1 SGHTA and CDR2 FQGNSA. V shed 1 base and J 6 bases; nucleotides not matched to a gene: 3. The CDR3 contains 13 residues.